Presented here are 23 T cell receptor beta chains from one specimen sequenced in a study of CD8 T cells in ankylosing spondylitis. In TCRdb, the 5' RACE reads were re-called with MiXCR into one record per CDR3 protein. The table shows 110,000 to 150,000 distinct CDR3 sequences, with 6.5% to 8.5% occurring only once. Sequences were obtained from synovial fluid, either unsorted or a sorted T cell fraction (not recorded which). Receptors originate from a male donor with ankylosing spondylitis.

The V and J genes are TRBV9 and TRBJ2-5; 12 positions agree with TRBD2. Germline loops: CDR1 SGDLS, CDR2 YYNGEE. V was pared by 0 bases and J by 5 bases, with 2 bases of the junction left unmatched. The CDR3 has 15 residues. The CDR3 reads CASSVEGLAGETQYF. CDR3 in DNA: TGTGCCAGCAGCGTAGAGGGACTAGCGGGCGAGACCCAGTACTTC.

The chain couples TRBV20-1 to TRBJ2-1; 8 bases are shared with TRBD2. This CDR3 is built from 16 residues. CDR1 DFQATT and CDR2 SNEGSKA come from the germline V gene (reference sequence). J was trimmed by 2 bases and V by 2 bases; bases with no gene match: 8. The CDR3 region has the DNA TGCAGTGCTAGATCCGGGACTAGAGAGCCCTACAATGAGCAGTTCTTC. It is translated as CSARSGTREPYNEQFF.

This clonotype was counted at least ten times. The chain combines TRBV2 with TRBJ2-3; perhaps TRBD2 as D (5 bases). This CDR3 comprises 12 residues. CDR1 is SNHLY, CDR2 FYNNEI, per germline. Trimming shortened V by 6 bases and J by 4 bases, and 8 bases separated the two germline ends. The CDR3 DNA sequence: TGTGCCAGCAGGGTCGGGGCAGATACGCAGTATTTT. Protein: CASRVGADTQYF.

This clonotype was observed a few times. The chain has TRBV20-1 and TRBJ2-7; D not resolved. From germline, CDR1 is DFQATT and CDR2 SNEGSKA (reference sequence). Deletions cut 6 bases from V and 1 base from J, with 16 bases between. The CDR3 totals 14 residues. CDR3 amino acids: CSALKPGSSYEQYF. For the CDR3, the DNA is TGCAGTGCCCTCAAACCGGGCAGTTCCTACGAGCAGTACTTC.

This clonotype appeared a few times. The rearrangement joins TRBV19 to TRBJ2-4; TRBD1 agrees at 8 bases. With V trimmed by 6 bases and J by 9 bases, 4 bases remained unmatched. Per germline, CDR1 LNHDA and CDR2 SQIVND (reference sequence). The CDR3 has 12 amino acids. The CDR3 region has the DNA TGTGCCAGTAGCCCGACAGGGGTCATTCAGTACTTC. Translated, it gives CASSPTGVIQYF.

The table lists this clonotype with a few counts. The chain recombines TRBV20-1 with TRBJ2-5, with D maybe TRBD1 (6 bases). The V end lost 5 bases, the J end lost 1 base, and 14 bases lay between the germline ends. The CDR3 has 14 amino acids. The germline gives CDR1 DFQATT, CDR2 SNEGSKA (reference sequence). The CDR3, as DNA: TGCAGTGCTTCCAGGGGTTGGGTCCAAGAGACCCAGTACTTC. Protein: CSASRGWVQETQYF.

This clonotype has only a few counts. The rearrangement uses TRBV5-4 and TRBJ2-2, with 7 bases that match TRBD1. CDR1 SGHNT and CDR2 YYREEE come from the germline V gene (reference sequence). CDR3 size: 16 residues. V shed 5 bases, J shed 1 base, and the junction held 8 bases outside the gene matches. The CDR3, as DNA: TGTGCCAGCAGACCCAGGGGACAGCTGAACACCGGGGAGCTGTTTTTT. It translates to CASRPRGQLNTGELFF.

Only a few counts were recorded for this clonotype. Written as DNA, the CDR3 is TGTGCCAGCAGGCGGGGAGGACCGAAGACCCAGTACTTC. This encodes CASRRGGPKTQYF. This sequence joins TRBV6-1 and TRBJ2-5; D may be TRBD2 (6 bases). The CDR3 runs 13 residues. V was trimmed by 6 bases and J by 6 bases, leaving 14 bases between them. Germline CDR1 reads MNHNS; CDR2 reads SASEGT.

This clonotype was seen a handful of times. The chain is built from TRBV7-6 and TRBJ2-7, with 7 bases fitting TRBD1. The CDR3 contains 15 residues. V was clipped by 1 base and J by 2 bases; unmatched bases: 5. Germline V gives CDR1 SGHVS, CDR2 FNYEAQ. CDR3 in amino acids: CASSLDRGPPYEQYF. CDR3 DNA: TGTGCCAGCAGCTTAGACAGGGGACCTCCCTACGAGCAGTACTTC. Complete variable domain (other parts from reference TRBV7-6 and TRBJ2-7): GAGVSQSPRYKVTKRGQDVALRCDPISGHVSLYWYRQALGQGPEFLTYFNYEAQQDKSGLPNDRFSAERPEGSISTLTIQRTEQRDSAMYRCASSLDRGPPYEQYFGPGTRLTVT.

The chain joins TRBV20-1 to TRBJ1-1; the D is unclear. The CDR3 runs to 11 residues. Trimming pared 6 bases from V and 1 base from J, leaving 6 bases between. Germline assignment: CDR1 DFQATT and CDR2 SNEGSKA (reference sequence). The CDR3 spells CSARENTEAFF. CDR3 coding DNA: TGCAGTGCACGTGAGAACACTGAAGCTTTCTTT.

This clonotype came up many times. The rearrangement uses TRBV6-5 and TRBJ1-1; perhaps TRBD1 as D (5 bases). CDR1 is MNHEY and CDR2 is SVGAGI in the germline V gene. The CDR3 is made up of 15 amino acids. V was clipped by 2 bases and J by 3 bases, with 13 bases between them. CDR3 sequence reads: CASSYNQGIDTEAFF. The DNA of the CDR3 is TGTGCCAGCAGTTACAATCAGGGAATCGACACTGAAGCTTTCTTT.

The chain has TRBV28 and TRBJ1-5; D may be TRBD1 (5 bases). This CDR3 is 15 amino acids long. CDR1 MDHEN and CDR2 SYDVKM come from the germline V gene. V was trimmed by 5 bases and J by 2 bases, leaving 13 bases between them. The DNA of the CDR3 is TGTGCCAGCAGTGCCCCAGGGTACGGCAATCAGCCCCAGCATTTT. Amino acid sequence: CASSAPGYGNQPQHF.

This clonotype was found many times. The genes are TRBV11-2 and TRBJ1-2, with TRBD1 identical over 10 bases. The CDR3 consists of 17 residues. J was trimmed by 7 bases and V by 3 bases; bases with no gene match: 14. Germline V gene lookup returns CDR1 SGHAT and CDR2 FQNNGV. CDR3 DNA sequence: TGTGCCAGCAGCTTTAACCCGGGACAGGGGAGGCTTCTTGGCTACACCTTC. This codes for CASSFNPGQGRLLGYTF.

This clonotype was detected a few times. The chain joins TRBV6-1 to TRBJ2-2; the D gene is possibly TRBD2 (5 bases). Trimming took 0 bases from V and 2 from J, leaving 13 bases between them. CDR3 size: 17 residues. Germline assignment: CDR1 MNHNS and CDR2 SASEGT. In nucleotides, the CDR3 is TGTGCCAGCAGTGAAGCAACAGAGGGATTCAACACCGGGGAGCTGTTTTTT. Amino acid sequence: CASSEATEGFNTGELFF.

The V gene is TRBV4-1, the J gene TRBJ2-3; 12 bases fit TRBD2. Looked up from germline, CDR1 is MGHRA and CDR2 is YSYEKL. CDR3 size: 18 residues. V trimming: 0 bases; J trimming: 2 bases; junction bases outside the gene matches: 6. The CDR3 sequence is CASSQDPSGRATTDTQYF. Here the CDR3 DNA reads TGCGCCAGCAGCCAAGATCCTAGCGGGAGGGCCACCACAGATACGCAGTATTTT.

This clonotype was picked up a small number of times. This sequence joins TRBV18 and TRBJ1-5, with 8 bases fitting TRBD1. V dropped 5 bases and J dropped 6; count of bases not matched to a gene: 9. CDR3 length: 15 residues. CDR1 KGHSH and CDR2 LQKENI come from the germline V gene. CDR3 in DNA: TGTGCCAGCTCAGACAAACAGGGGGATCTTCAGCCCCAGCATTTT. Its translation is CASSDKQGDLQPQHF.

In its sample, this clonotype was seen a few times. The V gene is TRBV12-3 or TRBV12-4, the J gene TRBJ2-5, with D perhaps given as TRBD1 or TRBD2 (5 bases each). The CDR3 runs 15 residues. V was shortened by 6 bases and J by 3 bases, with 17 bases between the two germline ends. CDR3 residues: CASSPSRDGKETQYF. CDR3 nucleotides: TGTGCCAGCAGCCCTAGCCGGGACGGAAAAGAGACCCAGTACTTC.

The sample holds many counts of this clonotype. The genes are TRBV12-3 or TRBV12-4 and TRBJ1-2; D may be TRBD1 (5 bases). This CDR3 contains 11 residues. Trimming shortened V by 5 bases and J by 8 bases, and 9 bases separated the two germline ends. For the CDR3, the DNA is TGTGCCAGCAGTAGGGGTGAAGGCTACACCTTC. This encodes CASSRGEGYTF.

The chain joins TRBV10-3 to TRBJ2-1; a weak D match, TRBD1 (6 bases). The CDR3 contains 14 residues. The V end lost 4 bases, the J end lost 7 bases, and 14 bases lay between the germline ends. Germline loops: CDR1 ENHRY, CDR2 SYGVKD. CDR3 in DNA: TGTGCCATCAGTGGTCAGGGGTCCCCAAATGAGCAGTTCTTC. As protein: CAISGQGSPNEQFF.

The rearrangement links TRBV7-2 to TRBJ1-1; TRBD1 matches 7 bases. CDR3 size: 12 residues. Per the germline V gene, CDR1 is SGHTA and CDR2 is FQGNSA. Trimming took 5 bases from V and 4 from J; bases not matched to a gene: 1. This CDR3 reads CASSGDSTEAFF. CDR3 bases: TGTGCCAGCAGCGGGGACAGCACTGAAGCTTTCTTT.

This clonotype was observed a few times. This sequence joins TRBV25-1 and TRBJ1-1; D not resolved. V was pared by 4 bases and J by 4 bases, with 10 bases between. The CDR3 covers 13 residues. Germline V gives CDR1 MGHDK, CDR2 SYGVNS. CDR3 loop: CASSGRSSTEAFF. CDR3 bases: TGTGCCAGCAGTGGGCGGTCGAGCACTGAAGCTTTCTTT.

Many counts were recorded for this clonotype. The rearrangement joins TRBV7-8 to TRBJ1-4, with D uncertain. The V and J ends lost 6 bases and 5 bases respectively, with 13 bases between them. The germline V gene encodes CDR1 SGHVS and CDR2 FQNEAQ. CDR3 length: 14 residues. This CDR3 reads CASRREPYNEKLFF. The CDR3 bases are TGTGCCAGCAGGAGAGAACCTTACAATGAAAAACTGTTTTTT.

Comment on this clonotype: One end of the junction does not line up with germline, which may come from a read error. This chain joins TRBV7-2 and TRBJ2-7, with 7 bases matching TRBD1. CDR3 length: 15 residues. CDR1 SGHTA and CDR2 FQGNSA come from the germline V gene. CDR3 DNA sequence: TGTGCCAGCAGCGTAGCACCGGGACAGTACTACGAGCAGTACTTC. Its translation is CASSVAPGQYYEQYF.